This paragraph covers one T cell receptor beta chain sequence. The data are from a study of blood T cell repertoires in COVID-19. On the study more broadly: Donors in the United States, Italy and Spain gave samples during acute or convalescent COVID-19. Sources were T cells, B-cell-depleted T cells, or PBMCs; the material itself was cDNA or gDNA.

Original data processing: Reference gene primer amplification gave nucleated cell count estimates. Using immunoSEQ multiplex PCR, the repertoire was profiled, and TCRdb retains in-frame clones only, with some absent. The V and J calls and clone size are taken from that table; D and trimming were inferred from the DNA. The sample shows about 130,000 clones, roughly four fifths of them seen only once. Per germline, CDR1 PRHDT and CDR2 FYEKMQ (reference sequence). CDR3 length: 15 amino acids. V dropped 4 bases and J dropped 2; count of bases not matched to a gene: 3. Sequencing used peripheral blood. The rearrangement links TRBV13 to TRBJ1-3; 9 bases map to TRBD1. The receptor's source is a man between 60 and 70 years old with acute or convalescent COVID-19. The CDR3 nucleotides read TGTGCCAGCAGCTCGGGACAGGGTACTGGAAACACCATATATTTT. Translation gives CASSSGQGTGNTIYF.